Sequencing of this TCR beta chain was carried out in a study of T cells in localized non-small cell lung cancer. Germline V gene data show CDR1 as SQVTM and CDR2 as ANQGSEA. V gave up 5 bases and J gave up 1 base, with 8 bases separating them. The CDR3 loop spans 13 amino acids. General study findings and limits: Blood T cell density predicted longer survival; adjacent-lung clonality, shorter. Uninvolved adjacent lung showed the highest T cell clonality, exceeding tumor. A median around 55 of the top 100 tumor clones appeared in adjacent lung.

Comment on this clone: Its antigen is currently unknown.

The assay was immunoSEQ multiplex PCR, and TCRdb's table has in-frame clones only and misses some. The data show around 1,700 clones, over 20% seen once. Harvested at least 2 cm beyond the tumor margin, adjacent lung showed no atypia. This clonotype was obtained from a man aged 40 to 75 with stage III lung adenocarcinoma. V and J are TRBV29-1 and TRBJ2-2; D perhaps matches TRBD1 (5 bases). Sequencing used normal lung tissue next to the tumor, obtained before any cancer treatment. Written as DNA, the CDR3 is TGCAGCGTTCTAAGGGGGAACACCGGGGAGCTGTTTTTT. It translates to CSVLRGNTGELFF.